One sample yielded the 4 T cell receptor beta chains listed below, sequenced in a study. TCRdb reprocessed the 5' RACE reads via MiXCR and lists one record per CDR3 protein. The table has thousands of distinct CDR3 sequences, approximately 60% seen once. Material for sequencing was tumor-infiltrating memory CD4+ T cells sorted from the breast tumor. Indicated subset: memory CD4+ T cells, CD4+CD45RO+CD25-. The receptors were sampled from a female donor with breast cancer.

This chain joins TRBV20-1 and TRBJ2-7, with D perhaps TRBD1 or TRBD2 (5 bases each). In germline, CDR1 is DFQATT, CDR2 SNEGSKA (reference sequence). V lost 2 bases to trimming and J lost 6 bases, with 20 bases between them. This CDR3 has 15 residues. CDR3 sequence (DNA): TGCAGTGCTAGACACACCGGGACCCCCACCCCCGAGCAGTACTTC. Residues: CSARHTGTPTPEQYF.

The chain has TRBV12-3 or TRBV12-4 and TRBJ2-7; 7 bases agree with TRBD1. The junction had 0 bases not matched to a gene; V was cut back by 1 base and J by 3 bases. This CDR3 has 13 amino acids. The CDR3 coding sequence is TGTGCCAGCAGTTTAGGGACAGGCTACGAGCAGTACTTC. Translated: CASSLGTGYEQYF.

This sequence joins TRBV5-1 and TRBJ1-1; 8 bases match TRBD1. Trimming removed 0 bases from V and 4 bases from J; junction bases left unmatched: 8. Germline loops: CDR1 SGHRS, CDR2 YFSETQ. The CDR3 has 16 residues. The CDR3 nucleotides read TGCGCCAGCAGCTTGGCGGGGACAGGTGGGGGCACTGAAGCTTTCTTT. Translated: CASSLAGTGGGTEAFF.

This clonotype was seen a handful of times. J is TRBJ2-5 and V is TRBV7-3; D not certain. The germline gives CDR1 SGHTA, CDR2 FQGTGA. The CDR3 sequence is 13 residues long. V was pared by 0 bases and J by 5 bases, with 7 bases between. CDR3 region: CASSLTGKETQYF. The DNA for the CDR3 is TGTGCCAGCAGCTTAACAGGGAAGGAGACCCAGTACTTC.